Listed below are T cell receptor beta chains from one sample, sequenced in a study of T cell responses to AZD1222 COVID-19 vaccine. Only in-frame clones appear in the TCRdb table, and some are missing; sequencing was by immunoSEQ multiplex PCR. The sample lists some 160,000 clones, around 90% occurring once. The material was peripheral blood, obtained 28 days after the second AZD1222 dose. These receptors all stem from an adult who received the AZD1222 COVID-19 vaccine. Each CDR3 is given with its conserved first and last residue. Each record gives: CDR3 DNA, CDR3 protein, V gene, J gene, D gene, clone size. The D gene is left open where the match is weak. Rows give clone size only sometimes, using once, few, many, or a class for an expanded clone.

CDR3nt: TGTGCCAGCAGTGTATTAGCGGGGTCGGATGAGCAGTTCTTC
CDR3aa: CASSVLAGSDEQFF
v_gene: TRBV6-4
j_gene: TRBJ2-1
d_gene: TRBD2
abundance: .

CDR3nt: TGTGCCAGCTCCCAAGGGACAGGGGTTGGTGACACTGAAGCTTTCTTT
CDR3aa: CASSQGTGVGDTEAFF
v_gene: TRBV18
j_gene: TRBJ1-1
d_gene: TRBD1
abundance: .

CDR3nt: TGTGCCAGCAGCTTAGTTCAGACCTCCTACGAGCAGTACTTC
CDR3aa: CASSLVQTSYEQYF
v_gene: TRBV7-6
j_gene: TRBJ2-7
d_gene: .
abundance: .

CDR3nt: TGTGCCAGCAGCCGACATAACACCGGGGAGCTGTTTTTT
CDR3aa: CASSRHNTGELFF
v_gene: TRBV6-5
j_gene: TRBJ2-2
d_gene: .
abundance: .

CDR3nt: TGTGCCAGCAGCCAAGAAGGAGGACTAGCGGAGTCCTACTCCTACAATGAGCAGTTCTTC
CDR3aa: CASSQEGGLAESYSYNEQFF
v_gene: TRBV4-2
j_gene: TRBJ2-1
d_gene: TRBD2
abundance: .

CDR3nt: TGTGCCAGCAGTGAACGGGGACTTCTCTCCTACAATGAGCAGTTCTTC
CDR3aa: CASSERGLLSYNEQFF
v_gene: TRBV2
j_gene: TRBJ2-1
d_gene: .
abundance: .

CDR3nt: TGTGCCAGCAGCCAAGGACAGGGAATTCAGTACTTC
CDR3aa: CASSQGQGIQYF
v_gene: TRBV5-5
j_gene: TRBJ2-4
d_gene: TRBD1
abundance: .

CDR3nt: TGTGCCAGCAGCCCTACTACTTCCTACGAGCAGTACTTC
CDR3aa: CASSPTTSYEQYF
v_gene: TRBV11-2
j_gene: TRBJ2-7
d_gene: .
abundance: .

CDR3nt: TGTGCCAGCAGCGCAGGGGGGCCCCCTACAGATACGCAGTATTTT
CDR3aa: CASSAGGPPTDTQYF
v_gene: TRBV9
j_gene: TRBJ2-3
d_gene: .
abundance: .

CDR3nt: TGCGCCAGCAGCACGGAGGGGAACAATGGCTACACCTTC
CDR3aa: CASSTEGNNGYTF
v_gene: TRBV5-1
j_gene: TRBJ1-2
d_gene: .
abundance: .

CDR3nt: TGTGCCAGCAGCGCTCACCCCACCCAATCTAACTATGGCTACACCTTC
CDR3aa: CASSAHPTQSNYGYTF
v_gene: TRBV11-2
j_gene: TRBJ1-2
d_gene: .
abundance: .

CDR3nt: TGTGCCAGCAGCTTGGGACAGGGAGATAACAACGAGCAGTTCTTC
CDR3aa: CASSLGQGDNNEQFF
v_gene: TRBV7-9
j_gene: TRBJ2-1
d_gene: TRBD1
abundance: .

CDR3nt: TGTGCCAGCAGTCGCTTATCCGCCGGGACAGGGCTCAATGAGCAGTTCTTC
CDR3aa: CASSRLSAGTGLNEQFF
v_gene: TRBV6-6
j_gene: TRBJ2-1
d_gene: TRBD1
abundance: .

CDR3nt: TGTGCCAGCACCCAGGACCCCCGTTTTGGCTACACCTTC
CDR3aa: CASTQDPRFGYTF
v_gene: TRBV3-1/TRBV3-2
j_gene: TRBJ1-2
d_gene: .
abundance: .

CDR3nt: TGTGCCAGCAACCGGGGGGGCCTCACAGATACGCAGTATTTT
CDR3aa: CASNRGGLTDTQYF
v_gene: TRBV7-6
j_gene: TRBJ2-3
d_gene: TRBD2
abundance: few

CDR3nt: TGCGCCAGCAGCTTGTATGCGGACTCTGGAAACACCATATATTTT
CDR3aa: CASSLYADSGNTIYF
v_gene: TRBV5-1
j_gene: TRBJ1-3
d_gene: .
abundance: .

CDR3nt: TGTGCCAGTAGCCTAACGGGGGCGGGCAATCAGCCCCAGCATTTT
CDR3aa: CASSLTGAGNQPQHF
v_gene: TRBV19
j_gene: TRBJ1-5
d_gene: .
abundance: once

CDR3nt: TGTGCCAGCAGCTTATTCGAGACAGGGGAAGCTTTCTTT
CDR3aa: CASSLFETGEAFF
v_gene: TRBV7-9
j_gene: TRBJ1-1
d_gene: TRBD1
abundance: .

CDR3nt: TGTGCCAGCAGGGAGAACACTGAAGCTTTCTTT
CDR3aa: CASRENTEAFF
v_gene: TRBV2
j_gene: TRBJ1-1
d_gene: .
abundance: .

CDR3nt: TGTGCCAGCAGGCCGATTATTCCACCGAATTCACCCCTCCACTTT
CDR3aa: CASRPIIPPNSPLHF
v_gene: TRBV27
j_gene: TRBJ1-6
d_gene: .
abundance: once

CDR3nt: TGTGCCAGTAGTATAAGCCCAGGGACGTTTCATGGCTACACCTTC
CDR3aa: CASSISPGTFHGYTF
v_gene: TRBV19
j_gene: TRBJ1-2
d_gene: .
abundance: .

CDR3nt: TGTGCCAGCAGCGTAGCTACGTGGGGGGGTCAGGCCGAGCAGTACTTC
CDR3aa: CASSVATWGGQAEQYF
v_gene: TRBV9
j_gene: TRBJ2-7
d_gene: TRBD2
abundance: once

CDR3nt: TGTGCCACCAGTGATCCTAGCGGGAGCACCGGGGAGCTGTTTTTT
CDR3aa: CATSDPSGSTGELFF
v_gene: TRBV24-1
j_gene: TRBJ2-2
d_gene: TRBD2
abundance: .

CDR3nt: TGTGCCATCAGTACTCGGACAGGGGGTAACTCCTACAATGAGCAGTTCTTC
CDR3aa: CAISTRTGGNSYNEQFF
v_gene: TRBV10-3
j_gene: TRBJ2-1
d_gene: TRBD1
abundance: .

CDR3nt: TGTGCCAGCAGCCCGTCGGGGGAGGAGACCCAGTACTTC
CDR3aa: CASSPSGEETQYF
v_gene: TRBV12-3/TRBV12-4
j_gene: TRBJ2-5
d_gene: .
abundance: .

CDR3nt: TGTGCCAGCAGCTCGCAAGGCCCTAACAGTGGCTACACCTTC
CDR3aa: CASSSQGPNSGYTF
v_gene: TRBV7-2
j_gene: TRBJ1-2
d_gene: .
abundance: .

CDR3nt: TGTGCCAGCAGCCTCCTGGGCGGGGAGCTGTTTTTT
CDR3aa: CASSLLGGELFF
v_gene: TRBV13
j_gene: TRBJ2-2
d_gene: .
abundance: .

CDR3nt: TGTGCCAGCAGCTTCGAGGGGGCGCGCACCGGGGAGCTGTTTTTT
CDR3aa: CASSFEGARTGELFF
v_gene: TRBV5-4
j_gene: TRBJ2-2
d_gene: TRBD1
abundance: .

CDR3nt: TGTGCCTGGAGTGTCAGGGACACTGAAGCTTTCTTT
CDR3aa: CAWSVRDTEAFF
v_gene: TRBV30
j_gene: TRBJ1-1
d_gene: .
abundance: .

CDR3nt: TGTGCCAGCAGCCAAGGTATGCGGACTAGCGGGGCGTACAATGAGCAGTTCTTC
CDR3aa: CASSQGMRTSGAYNEQFF
v_gene: TRBV3-1/TRBV3-2
j_gene: TRBJ2-1
d_gene: TRBD2
abundance: .

CDR3nt: TGCGCCAGCAGCCAGTTGGACGTTCAACCTTATGTGGATACGCAGTATTTT
CDR3aa: CASSQLDVQPYVDTQYF
v_gene: TRBV5-1
j_gene: TRBJ2-3
d_gene: .
abundance: .

CDR3nt: TGTGCCAGCAGCCAACGTCGGGGCACTGAAGCTTTCTTT
CDR3aa: CASSQRRGTEAFF
v_gene: TRBV3-1/TRBV3-2
j_gene: TRBJ1-1
d_gene: .
abundance: once

CDR3nt: TGCGCCAGCAGCCAAACCGGGGACAGAAGGACTGAAGCTTTCTTT
CDR3aa: CASSQTGDRRTEAFF
v_gene: TRBV4-1
j_gene: TRBJ1-1
d_gene: TRBD1
abundance: few

CDR3nt: TGTGCCAGCACGAGGGACGCGGGGATTCAGCCCCAGCATTTT
CDR3aa: CASTRDAGIQPQHF
v_gene: TRBV2
j_gene: TRBJ1-5
d_gene: .
abundance: once

CDR3nt: TGTGCCAGCAGCTCCCTCGGGACTGAAGAGACCCAGTACTTC
CDR3aa: CASSSLGTEETQYF
v_gene: TRBV27
j_gene: TRBJ2-5
d_gene: .
abundance: .

CDR3nt: TGTGCCAGCAGTTTATCCCAGGGGTTCGGCACTGAAGCTTTCTTT
CDR3aa: CASSLSQGFGTEAFF
v_gene: TRBV27
j_gene: TRBJ1-1
d_gene: .
abundance: once

CDR3nt: TGTGCCAGTAGTATGACCGGGGGTGGCTACACCTTC
CDR3aa: CASSMTGGGYTF
v_gene: TRBV19
j_gene: TRBJ1-2
d_gene: .
abundance: few

CDR3nt: TGTGCCAGCAGTTTAGTGGACAGCATCTTGGGAAAACTGTTTTTT
CDR3aa: CASSLVDSILGKLFF
v_gene: TRBV28
j_gene: TRBJ1-4
d_gene: .
abundance: .

CDR3nt: TGCGCCAGCAGGAAGACAGGAGATGAAGCTTTCTTT
CDR3aa: CASRKTGDEAFF
v_gene: TRBV5-1
j_gene: TRBJ1-1
d_gene: .
abundance: .

CDR3nt: TGTGCCAGCAGCTTTGTGGGAACCGGGGAGCTGTTTTTT
CDR3aa: CASSFVGTGELFF
v_gene: TRBV7-2
j_gene: TRBJ2-2
d_gene: .
abundance: .

CDR3nt: TGTGCCAGCAGCCCCTTTGACCGAAATTCACCCCTCCACTTT
CDR3aa: CASSPFDRNSPLHF
v_gene: TRBV28
j_gene: TRBJ1-6
d_gene: .
abundance: .

CDR3nt: TGTGCCAGCAGCCGTCAGGGAGTCACAGATACGCAGTATTTT
CDR3aa: CASSRQGVTDTQYF
v_gene: TRBV27
j_gene: TRBJ2-3
d_gene: .
abundance: few

CDR3nt: TGTGCCACCAGCGGCTTAGCGGGGATTTCCCCCCCACAAGAGCAGTTCTTC
CDR3aa: CATSGLAGISPPQEQFF
v_gene: TRBV15
j_gene: TRBJ2-1
d_gene: TRBD2
abundance: .

CDR3nt: TGTGCCAGCAAAAACAGGGTTCTAGGCGAGCAGTACTTC
CDR3aa: CASKNRVLGEQYF
v_gene: TRBV12-3/TRBV12-4
j_gene: TRBJ2-7
d_gene: .
abundance: .

CDR3nt: TGTGCCGTCGACAAGAACACTGAAGCTTTCTTT
CDR3aa: CAVDKNTEAFF
v_gene: TRBV30
j_gene: TRBJ1-1
d_gene: .
abundance: .

CDR3nt: TGTGCCAGCAGCTCCGGACAGGGGGTTAACTATGGCTACACCTTC
CDR3aa: CASSSGQGVNYGYTF
v_gene: TRBV7-2
j_gene: TRBJ1-2
d_gene: TRBD1
abundance: .

CDR3nt: TGTGCCAGCAGCCAAGGTCTAAACACTGAAGCTTTCTTT
CDR3aa: CASSQGLNTEAFF
v_gene: TRBV3-1/TRBV3-2
j_gene: TRBJ1-1
d_gene: .
abundance: .

CDR3nt: TGTGCCAGCAGCCCAAGGACAGGGGCCACTGAAGCTTTCTTT
CDR3aa: CASSPRTGATEAFF
v_gene: TRBV11-3
j_gene: TRBJ1-1
d_gene: TRBD1
abundance: .

CDR3nt: TGTGCCAGCAGCTGGGACAGTAGCACTGAAGCTTTCTTT
CDR3aa: CASSWDSSTEAFF
v_gene: TRBV5-6
j_gene: TRBJ1-1
d_gene: TRBD1
abundance: .

CDR3nt: TGTGCCAGCAGTTACAATCTCAGGGCGACGGGAAGCACCATATATTTT
CDR3aa: CASSYNLRATGSTIYF
v_gene: TRBV6-5
j_gene: TRBJ1-3
d_gene: .
abundance: .

CDR3nt: TGCGCCAGCAGCATCCGGCCCGGAGGTGAAAAACTGTTTTTT
CDR3aa: CASSIRPGGEKLFF
v_gene: TRBV5-1
j_gene: TRBJ1-4
d_gene: .
abundance: .

CDR3nt: TGTGCCACTTTAAACTATGGCTACACCTTC
CDR3aa: CATLNYGYTF
v_gene: TRBV6-5
j_gene: TRBJ1-2
d_gene: .
abundance: .

CDR3nt: TGTGCCAGCACGTATAACAGGGGGAGCGGGGAGCTGTTTTTT
CDR3aa: CASTYNRGSGELFF
v_gene: TRBV2
j_gene: TRBJ2-2
d_gene: TRBD1
abundance: .